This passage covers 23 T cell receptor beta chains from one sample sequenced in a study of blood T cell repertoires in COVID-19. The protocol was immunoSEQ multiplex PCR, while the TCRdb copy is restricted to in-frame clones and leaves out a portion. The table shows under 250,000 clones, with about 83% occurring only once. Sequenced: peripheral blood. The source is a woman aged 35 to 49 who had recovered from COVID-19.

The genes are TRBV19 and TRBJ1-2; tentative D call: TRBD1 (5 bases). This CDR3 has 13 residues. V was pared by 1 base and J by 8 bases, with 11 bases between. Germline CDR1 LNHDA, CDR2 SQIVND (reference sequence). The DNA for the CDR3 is TGTGCCAGTAGTATAGGACCTGGGGCCGGCTACACCTTC. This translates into CASSIGPGAGYTF.

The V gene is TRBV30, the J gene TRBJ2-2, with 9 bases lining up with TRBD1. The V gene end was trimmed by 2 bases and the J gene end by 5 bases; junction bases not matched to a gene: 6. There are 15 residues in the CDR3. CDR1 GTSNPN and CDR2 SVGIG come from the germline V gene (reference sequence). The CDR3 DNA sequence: TGTGCCTGGAGTACGGGACAGGGAAGGACCGGGGAGCTGTTTTTT. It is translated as CAWSTGQGRTGELFF.

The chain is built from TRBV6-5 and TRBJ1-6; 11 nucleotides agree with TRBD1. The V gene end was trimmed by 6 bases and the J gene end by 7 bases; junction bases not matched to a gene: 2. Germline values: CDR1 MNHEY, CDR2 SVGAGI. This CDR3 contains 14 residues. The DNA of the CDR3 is TGTGCCAGCAGGGACAGGGGGCCAAATTCACCCCTCCACTTT. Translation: CASRDRGPNSPLHF.

The chain's CDR3 is CASSTWTAAGAHEQYF. The CDR3 DNA reads TGTGCCAGCAGTACCTGGACGGCAGCGGGGGCCCACGAGCAGTACTTC. The V and J genes are TRBV28 and TRBJ2-7; 8 bases match TRBD2. This CDR3 contains 16 residues. V shed 5 bases and J 5 bases; nucleotides not matched to a gene: 14. Germline V CDR1 and CDR2: MDHEN, SYDVKM.

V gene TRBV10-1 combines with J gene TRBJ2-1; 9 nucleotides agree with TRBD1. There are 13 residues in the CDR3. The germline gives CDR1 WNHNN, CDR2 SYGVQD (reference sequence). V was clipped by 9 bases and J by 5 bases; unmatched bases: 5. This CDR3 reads CARGQGVNNEQFF. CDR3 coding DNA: TGCGCCAGGGGACAGGGTGTGAACAATGAGCAGTTCTTC.

The CDR3 here is CASSLGQLSEKLFF. In DNA form, the CDR3 reads TGTGCCAGCAGCCTGGGACAGCTTTCTGAAAAACTGTTTTTT. This sequence joins TRBV13 and TRBJ1-4, with TRBD1 identical over 7 bases. The CDR3 contains 14 residues. Trimming took 5 bases from V and 7 from J; bases not matched to a gene: 7. CDR1 and CDR2 from the germline V gene are PRHDT and FYEKMQ (reference sequence).

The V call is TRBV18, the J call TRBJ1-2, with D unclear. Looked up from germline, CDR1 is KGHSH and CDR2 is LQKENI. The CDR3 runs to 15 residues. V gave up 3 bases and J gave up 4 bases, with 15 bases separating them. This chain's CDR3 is CASSPGQTISYGYTF. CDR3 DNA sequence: TGTGCCAGCTCACCTGGGCAGACAATTAGCTATGGCTACACCTTC.

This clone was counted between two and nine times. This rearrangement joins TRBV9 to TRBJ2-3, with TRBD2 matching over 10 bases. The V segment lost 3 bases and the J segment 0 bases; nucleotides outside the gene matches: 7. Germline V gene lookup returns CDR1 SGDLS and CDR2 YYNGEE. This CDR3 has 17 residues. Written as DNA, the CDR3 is TGTGCCAGCAGCGGGACTAGCGGCTATTATAGCACAGATACGCAGTATTTT. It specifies CASSGTSGYYSTDTQYF.

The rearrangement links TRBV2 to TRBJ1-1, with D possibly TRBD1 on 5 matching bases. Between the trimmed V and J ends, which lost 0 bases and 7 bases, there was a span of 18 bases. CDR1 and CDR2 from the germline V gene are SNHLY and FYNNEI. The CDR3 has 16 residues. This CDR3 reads CASSEAIRAGYIEAFF. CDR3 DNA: TGTGCCAGCAGTGAAGCAATTAGGGCAGGGTATATTGAAGCTTTCTTT.

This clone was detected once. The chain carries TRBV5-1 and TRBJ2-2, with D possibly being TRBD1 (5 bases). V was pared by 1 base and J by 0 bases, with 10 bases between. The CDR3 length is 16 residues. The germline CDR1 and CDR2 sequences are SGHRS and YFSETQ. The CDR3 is CASSLRLTANTGELFF. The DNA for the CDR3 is TGCGCCAGCAGCTTGCGATTGACAGCGAACACCGGGGAGCTGTTTTTT.

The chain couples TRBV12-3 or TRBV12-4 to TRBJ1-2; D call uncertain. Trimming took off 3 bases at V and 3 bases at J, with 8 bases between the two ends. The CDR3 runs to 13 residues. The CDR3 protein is CASSFPFDYGYTF. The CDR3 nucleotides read TGTGCCAGCAGTTTCCCCTTCGACTATGGCTACACCTTC.

CDR3 nucleotide sequence: TGTGCCAGCAGCCTGGTCGGTCCTCTACGGTTACATGGCTACACCTTC. Its translation: CASSLVGPLRLHGYTF. The chain combines TRBV5-6 with TRBJ1-2, with D hard to call. The germline V and J ends were trimmed by 4 bases and 6 bases, with 22 bases remaining between them. The CDR3 is 16 amino acids. Germline V gene lookup returns CDR1 SGHDT and CDR2 YYEEEE. Complete variable domain (other parts from reference TRBV5-6 and TRBJ1-2): DAGVTQSPTHLIKTRGQQVTLRCSPKSGHDTVSWYQQALGQGPQFIFQYYEEEERQRGNFPDRFSGHQFPNYSSELNVNALLLGDSALYLCASSLVGPLRLHGYTFGSGTRLTVV.

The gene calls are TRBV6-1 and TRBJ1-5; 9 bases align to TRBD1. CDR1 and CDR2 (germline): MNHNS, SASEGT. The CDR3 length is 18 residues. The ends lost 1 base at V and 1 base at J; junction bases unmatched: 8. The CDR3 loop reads CASSEGSTGTGSNQPQHF. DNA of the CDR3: TGTGCCAGCAGTGAAGGGTCGACCGGGACAGGGAGCAATCAGCCCCAGCATTTT.

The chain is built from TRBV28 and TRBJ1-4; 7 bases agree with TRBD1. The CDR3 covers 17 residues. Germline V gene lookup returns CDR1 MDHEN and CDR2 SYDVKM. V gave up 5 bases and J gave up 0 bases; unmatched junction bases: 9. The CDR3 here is CASSEQGPPPTNEKLFF. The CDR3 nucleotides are TGTGCCAGCAGTGAACAGGGGCCGCCTCCAACTAATGAAAAACTGTTTTTT.

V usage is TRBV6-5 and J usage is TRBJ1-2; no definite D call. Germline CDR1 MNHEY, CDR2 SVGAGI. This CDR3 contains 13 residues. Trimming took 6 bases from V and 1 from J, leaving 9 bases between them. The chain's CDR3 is CASRGDGNYGYTF. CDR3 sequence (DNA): TGTGCCAGCAGAGGAGACGGTAACTATGGCTACACCTTC.

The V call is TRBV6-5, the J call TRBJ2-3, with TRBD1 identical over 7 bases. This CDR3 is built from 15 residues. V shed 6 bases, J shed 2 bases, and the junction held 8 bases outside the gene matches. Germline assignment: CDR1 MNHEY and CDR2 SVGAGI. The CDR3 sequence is CASRYRGTVTDTQYF. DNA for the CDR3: TGTGCCAGCAGGTACCGTGGGACAGTCACAGATACGCAGTATTTT.

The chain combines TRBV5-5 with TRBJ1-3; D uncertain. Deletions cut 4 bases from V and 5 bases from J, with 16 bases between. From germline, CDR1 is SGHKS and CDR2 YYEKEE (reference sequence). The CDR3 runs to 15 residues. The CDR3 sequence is CASSRELGSRNTIYF. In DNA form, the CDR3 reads TGTGCCAGCAGCCGGGAGTTGGGATCTAGAAACACCATATATTTT. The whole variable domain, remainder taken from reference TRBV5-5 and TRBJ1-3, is DAGVTQSPTHLIKTRGQQVTLRCSPISGHKSVSWYQQVLGQGPQFIFQYYEKEERGRGNFPDRFSARQFPNYSSELNVNALLLGDSALYLCASSRELGSRNTIYFGEGSWLTVV.

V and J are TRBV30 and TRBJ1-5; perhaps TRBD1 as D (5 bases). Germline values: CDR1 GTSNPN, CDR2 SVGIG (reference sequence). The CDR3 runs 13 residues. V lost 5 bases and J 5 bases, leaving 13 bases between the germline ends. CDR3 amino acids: CAWEAGPDQPQHF. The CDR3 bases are TGTGCCTGGGAGGCAGGGCCCGATCAGCCCCAGCATTTT.

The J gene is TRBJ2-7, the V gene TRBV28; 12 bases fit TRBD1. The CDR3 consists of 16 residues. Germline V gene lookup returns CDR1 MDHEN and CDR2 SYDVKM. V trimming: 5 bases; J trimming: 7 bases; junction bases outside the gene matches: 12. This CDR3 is CASSRIRDRGRWEQYF. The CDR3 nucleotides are TGTGCCAGCAGTAGAATTCGGGACAGGGGGCGGTGGGAGCAGTACTTC.

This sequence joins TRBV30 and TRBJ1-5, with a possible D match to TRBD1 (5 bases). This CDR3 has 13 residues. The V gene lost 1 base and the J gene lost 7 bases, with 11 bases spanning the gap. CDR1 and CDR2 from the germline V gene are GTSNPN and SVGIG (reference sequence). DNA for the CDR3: TGTGCCTGGAGTGGACAGTATGACCAGCCCCAGCATTTT. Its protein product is CAWSGQYDQPQHF.

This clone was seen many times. CDR3 in amino acids: CASSQSGDRRSYEQYF. In DNA, the CDR3 is TGCGCCAGCAGCCAGAGCGGGGACAGGAGATCCTACGAGCAGTACTTC. V gene TRBV4-1 combines with J gene TRBJ2-7; a weak D match, TRBD1 (8 bases). Germline V gene data show CDR1 as MGHRA and CDR2 as YSYEKL. V was cut by 3 bases and J by 1 base, with 16 bases left in between. The CDR3 runs 16 residues.

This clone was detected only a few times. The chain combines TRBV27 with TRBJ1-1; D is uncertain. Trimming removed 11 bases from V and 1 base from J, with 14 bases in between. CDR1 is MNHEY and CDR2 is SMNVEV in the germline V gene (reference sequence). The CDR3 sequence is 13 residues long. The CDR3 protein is CAVHAGRNTEAFF. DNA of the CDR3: TGTGCCGTACACGCGGGGAGGAACACTGAAGCTTTCTTT.

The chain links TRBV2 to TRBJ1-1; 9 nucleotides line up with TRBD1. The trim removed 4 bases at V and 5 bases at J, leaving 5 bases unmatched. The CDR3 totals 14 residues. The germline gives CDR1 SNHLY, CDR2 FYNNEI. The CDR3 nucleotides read TGTGCCAGCAGTGCCCGGGACAGGGTTACTGAAGCTTTCTTT. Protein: CASSARDRVTEAFF.